This T cell receptor beta chain emerged from a study of early T cells in non-severe SARS-CoV-2 infection. Study context: The authors sequenced bulk RNA from unsorted whole blood, leaving chains unpaired.

CDR3 length: 14 residues. Germline CDR1 is MNHEY and CDR2 is SVGAGI. J was trimmed by 7 bases and V by 6 bases; bases with no gene match: 10. Tagging with unique molecular identifiers was applied to individual cDNA molecules. One entry per CDR3 protein results from TCRdb running MiXCR on the 5' RACE reads. This sample yields some 40,000 distinct CDR3 sequences, of which 9% to 15% are seen a single time; roughly 15% belongs to the top ten. Study conclusions and caveats: A preference for anti-spike CD8 responses marked VDJdb matching, which missed private and CD4 specificities.

In this sample, this clonotype turned up a few times. Its target is unknown. The conserved final phenylalanine or tryptophan is absent from the CDR3, which likely points to a read error. The V and J genes are TRBV6-5 and TRBJ2-5; 8 nucleotides line up with TRBD2. The sequence came from an adult who was a healthcare worker with PCR-confirmed SARS-CoV-2 infection or an uninfected control (not recorded which). Sequencing was done on a sample of whole blood. The CDR3 DNA reads as TGTGCCAGCAGCCGATCTGGGACTAGTGGGACCCAGTACTCC. Encoded protein: CASSRSGTSGTQYS.